These 20 T cell receptor beta chains were sequenced from one sample in a study of T cells in Graves' hyperthyroidism and ophthalmopathy. Amplification targeted TCR beta CDR3 regions from RNA transcripts. TCR CDR3 underwent first-round RT-PCR with the HTBI primer set. Each CDR3 protein is one row after TCRdb ran MiXCR on the multiplex PCR reads. Here the sample spans a few hundred thousand distinct CDR3 sequences, about 15% being singletons. Sample: blood. Receptors originate from a woman aged 30 to 39 with Graves' hyperthyroidism.

The genes are TRBV29-1 and TRBJ2-2; 8 bases align to TRBD1. The CDR3 runs 14 residues. Trimming cost V 5 bases and J 6 bases; bases outside gene matches: 8. Germline V gene lookup returns CDR1 SQVTM and CDR2 ANQGSEA. DNA for the CDR3: TGCAGCGTTAGGACAGGGAGTAGCCCCGGGGAGCTGTTTTTT. Its translation is CSVRTGSSPGELFF.

This clonotype was detected only a few times. The V gene is TRBV29-1, the J gene TRBJ2-7; 10 bases fit TRBD1. This CDR3 comprises 15 residues. J lost 3 bases, V lost 6 bases, and 11 bases had no gene match. CDR1 is SQVTM, CDR2 ANQGSEA, per germline. CDR3 nucleotide sequence: TGCAGCGTCGTCTCACCGGGGACAGGGGTCTACGAGCAGTACTTC. Amino acids: CSVVSPGTGVYEQYF.

This clonotype was counted at least ten times. This chain joins TRBV6-2 or TRBV6-3 and TRBJ2-7; 9 bases are shared with TRBD2. The V segment lost 5 bases and the J segment 3 bases; nucleotides outside the gene matches: 5. This CDR3 comprises 14 residues. CDR1 and CDR2 from the germline V gene are MNHEY and SVGEGT. CDR3 DNA sequence: TGTGCCAGCAGTGGCGGGAGGGATCGCTACGAGCAGTACTTC. Protein sequence: CASSGGRDRYEQYF.

Ten or more counts support this clonotype. The J gene is TRBJ2-7, the V gene TRBV10-3, with a tentative D call TRBD2 (5 bases). The CDR3 loop spans 15 amino acids. The germline CDR1 and CDR2 sequences are ENHRY and SYGVKD. The V end lost 2 bases, the J end lost 0 bases, and 11 bases lay between the germline ends. The CDR3: CAISETTGSSYEQYF. The CDR3 DNA reads as TGTGCCATCAGTGAGACCACGGGGAGCTCCTACGAGCAGTACTTC.

The rearrangement joins TRBV15 to TRBJ2-5; D is perhaps TRBD2 (5 bases). The V and J ends lost 0 bases and 3 bases respectively, with 8 bases between them. CDR1 LNHNV and CDR2 YYDKDF come from the germline V gene (reference sequence). This CDR3 is built from 14 residues. CDR3 residues: CATSRDRGKETQYF. CDR3 bases: TGTGCCACCAGCAGAGATCGAGGGAAAGAGACCCAGTACTTC.

The rearrangement joins TRBV18 to TRBJ1-1; 7 nucleotides align to TRBD1. From germline, CDR1 is KGHSH and CDR2 LQKENI. This CDR3 is 15 amino acids long. The trim removed 3 bases at V and 6 bases at J, leaving 10 bases unmatched. CDR3: CASSPSRQGLAEAFF. The CDR3 DNA reads TGTGCCAGCTCACCGTCCAGACAGGGTCTGGCTGAAGCTTTCTTT.

This clonotype was seen a handful of times. The chain uses TRBV29-1 and TRBJ1-2; the match to TRBD1 covers 11 bases. This CDR3 is built from 13 residues. V trimming: 6 bases; J trimming: 7 bases; junction bases outside the gene matches: 7. The V gene's germline CDR1 is SQVTM and CDR2 ANQGSEA. The CDR3 region is CSVRTGGAIGYTF. CDR3 DNA: TGCAGCGTGAGGACAGGGGGCGCTATTGGCTACACCTTC.

This chain uses TRBV9 with TRBJ2-3, with 9 positions matching TRBD2. From germline, CDR1 is SGDLS and CDR2 YYNGEE. This CDR3 comprises 15 residues. Germline trimming cut 2 bases from V and 3 bases from J; bases unmatched to any gene: 4. The CDR3 spells CASSVVSGRTDTQYF. The CDR3 DNA follows: TGTGCCAGCAGCGTCGTTAGCGGGAGAACAGATACGCAGTATTTT.

There are a few counts of this clonotype. The chain couples TRBV19 to TRBJ1-1; D is undetermined. Trimming shortened V by 4 bases and J by 1 base, and 7 bases separated the two germline ends. Germline lookup yields CDR1 LNHDA and CDR2 SQIVND (reference sequence). This CDR3 has 13 amino acids. The DNA of the CDR3 is TGTGCCAGTAGTACCCAACGGAACACTGAAGCTTTCTTT. Translating it yields CASSTQRNTEAFF.

The J gene is TRBJ1-2, the V gene TRBV6-1; D ambiguous. Trimming stripped 5 bases from V and 8 bases from J, with 9 bases between. The length of the CDR3 is 11 residues. In germline, CDR1 is MNHNS, CDR2 SASEGT. The CDR3 region is CASSRTCGYTF. CDR3 DNA sequence: TGTGCCAGCAGTCGGACTTGCGGCTACACCTTC.

This clonotype was observed many times. The J gene is TRBJ1-6, the V gene TRBV2; D gene uncertain. V was trimmed by 1 base and J by 0 bases, leaving 7 bases between them. Germline assignment: CDR1 SNHLY and CDR2 FYNNEI. The CDR3 runs 16 residues. The CDR3 loop is CASSEVLLSYNSPLHF. The CDR3 bases are TGTGCCAGCAGTGAAGTGCTGCTCTCCTATAATTCACCCCTCCACTTT.

This clonotype has at least ten counts. The chain carries TRBV11-2 and TRBJ2-1; D might be TRBD2 (6 bases). The CDR3 extends over 16 amino acids. In germline, CDR1 is SGHAT, CDR2 FQNNGV. V lost 0 bases and J lost 10, with 19 bases in between. CDR3 DNA: TGTGCCAGCAGCTTAGAGGGCGGGACCCGCGCGGGCGAGCAGTTCTTC. It yields the protein CASSLEGGTRAGEQFF.

The V and J genes are TRBV4-1 and TRBJ2-1; 8 bases are a match to TRBD1. Germline CDR1 reads MGHRA; CDR2 reads YSYEKL. The CDR3 consists of 15 residues. V dropped 0 bases and J dropped 5; count of bases not matched to a gene: 3. CDR3 sequence reads: CASSQERTGHNEQFF. In nucleotides, the CDR3 is TGCGCCAGCAGCCAAGAACGGACAGGGCACAATGAGCAGTTCTTC.

The chain recombines TRBV20-1 with TRBJ2-7; D might be TRBD1 (6 bases). The length of the CDR3 is 14 residues. CDR1 and CDR2 from the germline V gene are DFQATT and SNEGSKA (reference sequence). Trimming cost V 5 bases and J 6 bases, with 20 bases left between them. CDR3 nucleotide sequence: TGCAGTGCTGGGACCTGGGAAGGGACAATCGAGCAGTACTTC. Translation: CSAGTWEGTIEQYF.

V and J are TRBV9 and TRBJ2-1, with 7 nucleotides matching TRBD2. The CDR3 loop spans 16 amino acids. With V trimmed by 0 bases and J by 4 bases, 7 bases remained unmatched. From germline, CDR1 is SGDLS and CDR2 YYNGEE. Written as DNA, the CDR3 is TGTGCCAGCAGCGTAGGAACGGGAGGAGGATACAATGAGCAGTTCTTC. It specifies CASSVGTGGGYNEQFF.

The genes are TRBV28 and TRBJ1-1; D might be TRBD1 (5 bases). Germline values: CDR1 MDHEN, CDR2 SYDVKM. The CDR3 runs 13 residues. V lost 3 bases to trimming and J lost 5 bases, with 10 bases between them. The CDR3 region is CASSLPGRTEAFF. Here the CDR3 DNA reads TGTGCCAGCAGTTTGCCAGGGCGGACTGAAGCTTTCTTT. The whole variable domain, remainder taken from reference TRBV28 and TRBJ1-1, is DVKVTQSSRYLVKRTGEKVFLECVQDMDHENMFWYRQDPGLGLRLIYFSYDVKMKEKGDIPEGYSVSREKKERFSLILESASTNQTSMYLCASSLPGRTEAFFGQGTRLTVV.

V is TRBV11-2 and J is TRBJ1-6, with TRBD1 as a possible D gene (5 bases). CDR1 and CDR2 (germline): SGHAT, FQNNGV. V lost 4 bases and J lost 10, with 14 bases in between. The CDR3 has 14 amino acids. The CDR3, as DNA: TGTGCCAGCAGCTCAGGGTTGTTAAGATCACCCCTCCACTTT. Its translation is CASSSGLLRSPLHF.

The chain links TRBV13 to TRBJ2-3; possibly TRBD1 or TRBD2 for D (5 bases each). The CDR3 sequence is 14 residues long. Trimming took 6 bases from V and 4 from J, leaving 14 bases between them. Germline values: CDR1 PRHDT, CDR2 FYEKMQ (reference sequence). The CDR3 loop is CASRERGAADTQYF. CDR3 bases: TGTGCCAGCAGGGAGAGGGGCGCGGCAGATACGCAGTATTTT.

V usage is TRBV10-3 and J usage is TRBJ2-3; TRBD2 agrees at 11 bases. CDR3 length: 15 amino acids. V shed 6 bases and J 5 bases; nucleotides not matched to a gene: 7. Germline-derived CDR1 and CDR2 are ENHRY and SYGVKD. The CDR3 reads CAISAGTSGQDTQYF. In DNA form, the CDR3 reads TGTGCCATCAGCGCCGGGACTAGCGGCCAAGATACGCAGTATTTT.

At least ten counts were recorded for this clonotype. The chain couples TRBV6-1 to TRBJ2-1; 10 bases agree with TRBD2. Germline V gives CDR1 MNHNS, CDR2 SASEGT. The V segment lost 6 bases and the J segment 0 bases; nucleotides outside the gene matches: 2. The CDR3 is 15 amino acids. CDR3 region: CASRLAGSSYNEQFF. DNA of the CDR3: TGTGCCAGCAGACTAGCGGGGAGCTCCTACAATGAGCAGTTCTTC.